This is a list of T cell receptor beta chains from one sample in a study of cytomegalovirus exposure and HLA in healthy donors. The method was immunoSEQ multiplex PCR; TCRdb's version includes in-frame clones alone and lacks a portion of them. The sample lists about 58,000 clones, 90% occurring once. Material: PBMCs. These receptors were collected from a man between 18 and 29 years old in good health and CMV-seronegative. Each CDR3 is given with its conserved first and last residue. D genes are given only for firm matches. For some rows the clone size is stated as once, few or many, or as a class when expanded; others skip it.

TRBD1	TRBV27	NA	TRBJ2-2	TGTGCCAGCAGTTTATCAGGGACAGGGATGCTGTTTTTT	CASSLSGTGMLFF
TRBD1	TRBV5-4	NA	TRBJ2-7	TGTGCCAGCAGCCCCCCGGGACAGGAACACTACGAGCAGTACTTC	CASSPPGQEHYEQYF
TRBD2	TRBV5-6	NA	TRBJ2-1	TGTGCCAGCAGCTCTTCCGGGACTAGCTACAATGAGCAGTTCTTC	CASSSSGTSYNEQFF
TRBD1	TRBV6-5	NA	TRBJ2-7	TGTGCCAGCAGCGCCGGGACAGCAAGTACCTACGAGCAGTACTTC	CASSAGTASTYEQYF
NA	TRBV6-5	NA	TRBJ1-1	TGTGCCAGCAGTTTAAAACCCAGGGGCACTGAAGCTTTCTTT	CASSLKPRGTEAFF
NA	TRBV7-2	once	TRBJ2-1	TGTGCCAGCAATTGGGACTCCCCCTACAATGAGCAGTTCTTC	CASNWDSPYNEQFF
TRBD2	TRBV28	NA	TRBJ2-7	TGTGCCAGCAGTTCCCGCTGGGGACTAGCGGCCGAGCAGTACTTC	CASSSRWGLAAEQYF
NA	TRBV4-1	NA	TRBJ2-3	TGCGCCAGCAGCCAAGATCTTACAGATACGCAGTATTTT	CASSQDLTDTQYF
TRBD2	TRBV6-6	NA	TRBJ2-4	TGTGCCAGCAGTTCCAAAGGACTAGTCATTCAGTACTTC	CASSSKGLVIQYF
NA	TRBV7-9	NA	TRBJ1-4	TGTGCCAGCAGCTTAAGGCAGGCATCAACTAATGAAAAACTGTTTTTT	CASSLRQASTNEKLFF
NA	TRBV27	NA	TRBJ2-1	TGTGCCAGCAGTTTACTGGAGAGAAACAATGAGCAGTTCTTC	CASSLLERNNEQFF
NA	TRBV5-6	NA	TRBJ1-1	TGTGCCAGCAGCTTGTTCTCAGTACCTGAAGCTTTCTTT	CASSLFSVPEAFF
TRBD1	TRBV7-8	NA	TRBJ2-5	TGTGCCAGCAGCCCAGGGGGCACAGAGACCCAGTACTTC	CASSPGGTETQYF
TRBD2	TRBV29-1	NA	TRBJ2-1	TGCAGCGTCAGACTGACTAGCGGGGGGGTCAATGAGCAGTTCTTC	CSVRLTSGGVNEQFF
NA	TRBV25-1	NA	TRBJ2-3	TGTGCCAGCTCCTTAGGAGGGGGGGGCACAGATACGCAGTATTTT	CASSLGGGGTDTQYF
TRBD2	TRBV2	NA	TRBJ2-4	TGTGCCAGCACCGGGACTAGCGGGTTAGCCAAAAACATTCAGTACTTC	CASTGTSGLAKNIQYF
TRBD2	TRBV28	NA	TRBJ2-3	TGTGCCAGCAGTTCATGGGCGTCCGTTGGAATCACTAGCGGTGGGGGCACAGATACGCAGTATTTT	CASSSWASVGITSGGGTDTQYF
TRBD1	TRBV4-2	NA	TRBJ1-1	TGTGCCAGCAGCCAAGGGGCAGGGGGACCAGGGTCGAACACTGAAGCTTTCTTT	CASSQGAGGPGSNTEAFF
NA	TRBV27	NA	TRBJ1-2	TGTGCCAGCAGCCACACCCACCACACAGGGTACTATGGCTACACCTTC	CASSHTHHTGYYGYTF
TRBD1	TRBV6-5	NA	TRBJ2-5	TGTGCCAGCAGCCTAGGACAGGGGGACCAAGAGACCCAGTACTTC	CASSLGQGDQETQYF
NA	TRBV5-4	NA	TRBJ2-3	TGTGCCAGCAGAGGGACTCCAAATACGCAGTATTTT	CASRGTPNTQYF
TRBD1	TRBV19	once	TRBJ2-6	TGTGCCAGTAGGGCAGGGGGTGGGGCCAACGTCCTGACTTTC	CASRAGGGANVLTF
NA	TRBV5-6	once	TRBJ2-1	TGTGCCAGCAGCTTGGCCATCGGGGTTCGGTACAATGAGCAGTTCTTC	CASSLAIGVRYNEQFF
TRBD1	TRBV5-5	NA	TRBJ2-1	TGTGCCAGCAGCCATAGCAACCGGGACAGGGCGCTTAATGAGCAGTTCTTC	CASSHSNRDRALNEQFF
TRBD2	TRBV28	NA	TRBJ2-7	TGTGCCAGCAGTTCACGGGTAGCGGGGCTCTACGAGCAGTACTTC	CASSSRVAGLYEQYF